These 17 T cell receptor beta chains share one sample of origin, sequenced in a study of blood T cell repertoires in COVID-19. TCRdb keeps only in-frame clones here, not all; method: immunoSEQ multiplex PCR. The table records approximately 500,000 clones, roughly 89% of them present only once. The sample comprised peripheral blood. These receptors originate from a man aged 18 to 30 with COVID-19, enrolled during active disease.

The CDR3 protein is CASSPDRVRTNEQFF. CDR3 bases: TGTGCCAGCAGCCCCGACAGGGTAAGAACGAATGAGCAGTTCTTC. This chain links TRBV3-1 (or the pseudogene TRBV3-2) with TRBJ2-1, with TRBD1 matching 7 bases. The trim removed 4 bases at V and 7 bases at J, leaving 10 bases unmatched. Germline CDR1 LGHDT, CDR2 YNNKEL (reference sequence). The CDR3 covers 15 residues.

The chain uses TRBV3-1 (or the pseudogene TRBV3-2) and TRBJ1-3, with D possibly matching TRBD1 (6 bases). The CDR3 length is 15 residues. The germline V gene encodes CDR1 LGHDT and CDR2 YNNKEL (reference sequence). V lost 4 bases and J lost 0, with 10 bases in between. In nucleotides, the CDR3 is TGTGCCAGCAGCCCGGACAGAATCTCTGGAAACACCATATATTTT. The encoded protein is CASSPDRISGNTIYF.

In DNA, the CDR3 is TGTGCCAGCAGCCTGATGGCAGGGGGCGCCAACTATGGCTACACCTTC. As protein: CASSLMAGGANYGYTF. The chain uses TRBV5-6 and TRBJ1-2; 8 nucleotides match TRBD1. The V segment lost 4 bases and the J segment 2 bases; nucleotides outside the gene matches: 10. CDR1 and CDR2 from the germline V gene are SGHDT and YYEEEE. This CDR3 is 16 amino acids long.

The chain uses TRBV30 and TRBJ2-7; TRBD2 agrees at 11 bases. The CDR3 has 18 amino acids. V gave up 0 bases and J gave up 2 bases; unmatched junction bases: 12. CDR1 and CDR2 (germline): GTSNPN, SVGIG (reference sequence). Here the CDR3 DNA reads TGTGCCTGGAGTGTGAAACTAGCGGGAGTAGGTAGGACCTACGAGCAGTACTTC. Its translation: CAWSVKLAGVGRTYEQYF.

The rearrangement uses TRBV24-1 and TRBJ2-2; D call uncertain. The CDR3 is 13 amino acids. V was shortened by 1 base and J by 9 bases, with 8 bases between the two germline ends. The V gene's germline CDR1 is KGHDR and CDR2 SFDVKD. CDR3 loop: CATSDFRGRELFF. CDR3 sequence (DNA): TGTGCCACCAGTGATTTCCGAGGCCGGGAGCTGTTTTTT.

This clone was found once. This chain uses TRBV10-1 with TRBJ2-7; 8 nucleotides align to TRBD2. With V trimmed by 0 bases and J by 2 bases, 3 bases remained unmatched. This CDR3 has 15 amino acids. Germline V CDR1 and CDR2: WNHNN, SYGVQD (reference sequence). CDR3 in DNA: TGCGCCAGCAGTGAGTCGCGAGCGGGGGCCTACGAGCAGTACTTC. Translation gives CASSESRAGAYEQYF.

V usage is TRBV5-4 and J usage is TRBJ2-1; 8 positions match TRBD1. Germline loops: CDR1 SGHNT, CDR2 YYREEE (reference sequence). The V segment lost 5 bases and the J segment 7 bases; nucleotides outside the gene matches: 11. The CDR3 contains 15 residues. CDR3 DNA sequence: TGTGCCAGCAGTGCCGGGGACAGGACTCGGAATGAGCAGTTCTTC. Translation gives CASSAGDRTRNEQFF.

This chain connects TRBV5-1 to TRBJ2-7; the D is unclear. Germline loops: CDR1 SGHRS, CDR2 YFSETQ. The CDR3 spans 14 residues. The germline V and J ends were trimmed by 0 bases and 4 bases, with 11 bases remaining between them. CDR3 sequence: CASSLGSDIYEQYF. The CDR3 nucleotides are TGCGCCAGCAGCTTGGGGTCTGACATATACGAGCAGTACTTC.

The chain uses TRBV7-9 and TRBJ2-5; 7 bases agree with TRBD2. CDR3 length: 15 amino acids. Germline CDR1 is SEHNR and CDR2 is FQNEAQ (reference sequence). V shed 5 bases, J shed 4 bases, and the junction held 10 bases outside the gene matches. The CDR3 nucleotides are TGTGCCAGCAGCCTAGGATGGGGGGGGTCAGAGACCCAGTACTTC. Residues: CASSLGWGGSETQYF.

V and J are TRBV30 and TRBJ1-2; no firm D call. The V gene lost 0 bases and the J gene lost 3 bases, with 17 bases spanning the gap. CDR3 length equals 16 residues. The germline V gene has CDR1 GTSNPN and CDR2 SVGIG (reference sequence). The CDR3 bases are TGTGCCTGGAGTGTATTAACCCCTGGCAGTGACTATGGCTACACCTTC. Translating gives CAWSVLTPGSDYGYTF.

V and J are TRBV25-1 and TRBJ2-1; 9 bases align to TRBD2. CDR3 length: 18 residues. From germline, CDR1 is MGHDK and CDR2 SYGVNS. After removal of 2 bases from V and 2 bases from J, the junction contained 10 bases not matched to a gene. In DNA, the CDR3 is TGTGCCAGCAGTGAAGCTAGCGGGAATCAAGGGACCTACAATGAGCAGTTCTTC. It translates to CASSEASGNQGTYNEQFF.

The CDR3 DNA reads as TGTGCCAGCAGTTTTCGGGACAGCACCGGGGAGCTGTTTTTT. It specifies CASSFRDSTGELFF. The chain links TRBV27 to TRBJ2-2, with 7 positions matching TRBD1. Germline CDR1 is MNHEY and CDR2 is SMNVEV (reference sequence). The trim removed 3 bases at V and 4 bases at J, leaving 2 bases unmatched. The CDR3 is 14 amino acids.

CDR3 region: CASSPRHTAFNNEKLFF. The DNA for the CDR3 is TGTGCCAGCTCACCACGGCACACCGCTTTTAATAATGAAAAACTGTTTTTT. The rearrangement links TRBV18 to TRBJ1-4; no reliable D call. The V end lost 1 base, the J end lost 4 bases, and 16 bases lay between the germline ends. Germline-derived CDR1 and CDR2 are KGHSH and LQKENI. This CDR3 is built from 17 residues.

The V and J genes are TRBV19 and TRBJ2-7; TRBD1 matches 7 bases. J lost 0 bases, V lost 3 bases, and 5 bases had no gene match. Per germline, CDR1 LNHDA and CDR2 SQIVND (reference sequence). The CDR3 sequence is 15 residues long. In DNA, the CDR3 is TGTGCCAGTAGTATGGGGTGGGACAGCTCCTACGAGCAGTACTTC. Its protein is CASSMGWDSSYEQYF.

The CDR3 bases are TGTGCCAGCACCGACGGGGGGGCCGGGGCCAACGTCCTGACTTTC. Translation gives CASTDGGAGANVLTF. V gene TRBV6-5 combines with J gene TRBJ2-6; 8 nucleotides align to TRBD2. The V segment lost 7 bases and the J segment 4 bases; nucleotides outside the gene matches: 6. Germline lookup yields CDR1 MNHEY and CDR2 SVGAGI. This CDR3 is built from 15 residues.

The CDR3 nucleotides read TGTGCCAGCAGCCAAACCACCAGCCGGGGGGGGTACGAGCAGTACTTC. It is translated as CASSQTTSRGGYEQYF. This sequence joins TRBV7-6 and TRBJ2-7, with 8 bases that match TRBD2. The ends lost 5 bases at V and 4 bases at J; junction bases unmatched: 13. CDR1 and CDR2 from the germline V gene are SGHVS and FNYEAQ. The CDR3 is 16 residues long.

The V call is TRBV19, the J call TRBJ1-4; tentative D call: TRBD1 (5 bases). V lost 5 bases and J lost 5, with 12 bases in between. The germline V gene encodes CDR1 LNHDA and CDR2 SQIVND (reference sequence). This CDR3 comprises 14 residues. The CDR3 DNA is TGTGCCAGTAGTTACGGACAAATAAATGAAAAACTGTTTTTT. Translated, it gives CASSYGQINEKLFF.